What follows are 15 T cell receptor beta chains derived from one specimen sequenced in a study of T cell clusters in autoimmune cytopenias (dated by TCRdb to the late 2010s). The instrument was an Illumina MiSeq. Multiplex PCR with a touch-down protocol amplified TRB rearrangements, with the TRB-A and TRB-B primer pools combined in a single tube. TCRdb reprocessed the sequencing reads and holds a single record per CDR3 protein sequence, with no DNA. The sample's records list 5,000 to 6,500 distinct CDR3 sequences. Approximately 19% of the sample rests with the top ten. For each sample, TRB amplification used about 0.25 ug of peripheral blood genomic DNA, equal to some 37,000 genome equivalents. These records were also assigned to another study, of T cell repertoires in aging, cancer and after chemotherapy.

Sequencing was performed on peripheral blood. Source of these receptors: a human donor in good health.

V and J are TRBV10-2 and TRBJ2-1; lacking DNA, the TRBD2 call made by TCRdb goes unchecked. The CDR3 runs to 14 residues. Looked up from germline, CDR1 is WSHSY and CDR2 is SAAADI. CDR3 region: CASATSGVYNEQFF.

The chain recombines TRBV18 with TRBJ2-5. The germline V gene encodes CDR1 KGHSH and CDR2 LQKENI. This CDR3 is 14 amino acids long. CDR3 amino acids: CASSLTGLQETQYF.

V gene TRBV30 combines with J gene TRBJ1-3; TCRdb reports TRBD1, a call that lacks DNA to check it against. The CDR3 totals 13 residues. From germline, CDR1 is GTSNPN and CDR2 SVGIG (reference sequence). This chain's CDR3 is CASGTGGGNTIYF.

By frequency, this clonotype registers medium-sized. The rearrangement links TRBV5-1 to TRBJ2-7. This CDR3 region has 13 residues. Germline lookup yields CDR1 SGHRS and CDR2 YFSETQ. The CDR3 loop reads CASSLLGSYEQYF.

The chain uses TRBV7-3 and TRBJ1-2; TCRdb outputs TRBD1, but without DNA this stays unchecked. The CDR3 runs to 16 residues. Germline-derived CDR1 and CDR2 are SGHTA and FQGTGA. The CDR3 sequence: CASSPIPGTGGDGYTF.

In terms of frequency, this clonotype is medium-sized. V usage is TRBV5-4 and J usage is TRBJ2-1. Germline V CDR1 and CDR2: SGHNT, YYREEE (reference sequence). The CDR3 runs 17 residues. This CDR3 is CASSIDRLTQVYNEQFF.

The CDR3 loop reads CASSPRLGNTEAFF. The chain couples TRBV12-3 or TRBV12-4 to TRBJ1-1. The CDR3 runs 14 residues.

The chain combines TRBV28 with TRBJ1-2; the TRBD1 assignment by TCRdb is unverifiable without DNA. The CDR3 is 12 residues long. CDR1 is MDHEN and CDR2 is SYDVKM in the germline V gene. The CDR3 spells CASSGTVYGYTF.

The V and J genes are TRBV5-4 and TRBJ2-3; TCRdb returns TRBD2, unconfirmable since there is no DNA. The germline gives CDR1 SGHNT, CDR2 YYREEE (reference sequence). This CDR3 has 17 amino acids. The CDR3 region is CASSLGLAGGLTDTQYF.

Frequency places this clonotype as medium-sized. J is TRBJ2-5 and V is TRBV5-4; the TCRdb D gene call, TRBD1, has no DNA to confirm it. The germline V gene has CDR1 SGHNT and CDR2 YYREEE (reference sequence). The CDR3 contains 14 residues. CDR3 in amino acids: CASTDRSSGETQYF.

CDR3 protein: CSARKGTAGNTIYF. The J gene is TRBJ1-3, the V gene TRBV20-1. The CDR3 is 14 residues long. CDR1 and CDR2 from the germline V gene are DFQATT and SNEGSKA (reference sequence).

The chain combines TRBV28 with TRBJ2-7; there is no DNA to check the TCRdb D call of TRBD2. CDR1 is MDHEN and CDR2 is SYDVKM in the germline V gene. The CDR3 has 15 residues. The CDR3 sequence is CASSERRLAGYEQYF.

By frequency, this clonotype is medium-sized. The genes are TRBV5-5 and TRBJ2-1; checking the TCRdb D call of TRBD2 is not possible without DNA. Germline V gene lookup returns CDR1 SGHKS and CDR2 YYEKEE (reference sequence). CDR3 length: 18 amino acids. The CDR3 loop is CASSLGGTSGGSLNEQFF.

This clonotype shows up as medium-sized by frequency. This rearrangement joins TRBV29-1 to TRBJ1-3; TCRdb picks TRBD1, but there is no DNA to check that call. The germline gives CDR1 SQVTM, CDR2 ANQGSEA. The CDR3 consists of 17 residues. The CDR3 region is CSAADRMPLGPGNTIYF.

V and J are TRBV12-3 or TRBV12-4 and TRBJ1-1; the D call from TCRdb, TRBD1, cannot be confirmed without DNA. The CDR3 contains 14 residues. The chain's CDR3 is CASALPGERHEAFF.